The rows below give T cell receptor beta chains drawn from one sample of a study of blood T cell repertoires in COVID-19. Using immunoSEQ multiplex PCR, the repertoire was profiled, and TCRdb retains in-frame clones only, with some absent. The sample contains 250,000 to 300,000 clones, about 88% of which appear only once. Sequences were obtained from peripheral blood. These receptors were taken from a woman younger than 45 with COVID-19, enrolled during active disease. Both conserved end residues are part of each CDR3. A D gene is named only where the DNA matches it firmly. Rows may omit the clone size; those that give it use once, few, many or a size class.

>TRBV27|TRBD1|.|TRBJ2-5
CASSLGQLQETQYF
TGTGCCAGCAGTTTGGGACAGTTACAAGAGACCCAGTACTTC
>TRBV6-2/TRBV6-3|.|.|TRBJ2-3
CASSYSISGDTQYF
TGTGCCAGCAGTTACTCGATTAGCGGAGATACGCAGTATTTT
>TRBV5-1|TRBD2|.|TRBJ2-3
CASSLATSRTTDTQYF
TGCGCCAGCAGCTTGGCGACTAGCAGGACGACAGATACGCAGTATTTT
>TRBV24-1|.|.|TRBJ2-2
CATSDFGGENTGELFF
TGTGCCACCAGTGATTTTGGAGGGGAGAACACCGGGGAGCTGTTTTTT
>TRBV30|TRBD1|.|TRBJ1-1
CAWAPGTGKNTEAFF
TGTGCCTGGGCCCCAGGGACAGGGAAGAACACTGAAGCTTTCTTT
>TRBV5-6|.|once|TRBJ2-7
CASSLTSYEQYF
TGTGCCAGCAGCTTAACTTCCTACGAGCAGTACTTC
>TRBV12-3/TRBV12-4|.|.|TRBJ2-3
CASRSRDTQYF
TGTGCCAGCAGGTCCAGGGATACGCAGTATTTT
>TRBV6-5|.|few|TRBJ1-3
CASSYSEATSGNTIYF
TGTGCCAGCAGTTACTCTGAGGCCACCTCTGGAAACACCATATATTTT
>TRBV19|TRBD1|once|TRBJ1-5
CASSARDRVYSNQPQHF
TGTGCCAGTAGTGCCCGGGACAGGGTGTATAGCAATCAGCCCCAGCATTTT
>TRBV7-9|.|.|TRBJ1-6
CASSAYYNSPLHF
TGTGCCAGCAGCGCCTACTATAATTCACCCCTCCACTTT
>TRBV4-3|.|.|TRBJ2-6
CASSQDYSPSGANVLTF
TGCGCCAGCAGCCAGGACTATTCCCCCTCTGGGGCCAACGTCCTGACTTTC
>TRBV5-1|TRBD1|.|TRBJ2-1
CASSLSPGQGGYNEQFF
TGCGCCAGCAGCTTGTCCCCGGGACAGGGGGGGTACAATGAGCAGTTCTTC
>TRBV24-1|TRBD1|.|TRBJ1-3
CASGTGGSGNTIYF
TGTGCCTCCGGGACAGGGGGCTCTGGAAACACCATATATTTT
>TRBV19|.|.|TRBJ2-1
CASSIDSRTSAGRNEQFF
TGTGCCAGTAGTATAGATTCCCGTACTTCTGCGGGAAGAAATGAGCAGTTCTTC
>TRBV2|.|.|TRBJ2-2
CASSPRQNTGELFF
TGTGCCAGCAGCCCGAGACAGAACACCGGGGAGCTGTTTTTT
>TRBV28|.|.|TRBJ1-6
CASSFSAGADNSPLHF
TGTGCCAGCAGTTTCTCGGCAGGGGCGGATAATTCACCCCTCCACTTT
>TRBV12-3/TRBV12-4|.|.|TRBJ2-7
CASSLPTLEQYF
TGTGCCAGCAGCCTACCCACTCTCGAGCAGTACTTC
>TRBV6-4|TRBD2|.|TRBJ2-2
CASSATSGNTGELFF
TGTGCCAGTTCAGCGACTAGCGGGAACACCGGGGAGCTGTTTTTT
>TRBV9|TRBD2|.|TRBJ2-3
CASSVSVGGTDTQYF
TGTGCCAGCAGCGTATCGGTGGGAGGGACAGATACGCAGTATTTT
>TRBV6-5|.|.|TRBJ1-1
CASSTPGYTEAFF
TGTGCCAGCAGTACGCCAGGGTACACTGAAGCTTTCTTT
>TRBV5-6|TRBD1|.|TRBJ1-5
CASSLGTGGDQPQHF
TGTGCCAGCAGCTTGGGCACAGGGGGCGATCAGCCCCAGCATTTT
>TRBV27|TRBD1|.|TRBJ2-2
CAVQGASTGELFF
TGTGCCGTACAGGGGGCAAGCACCGGGGAGCTGTTTTTT
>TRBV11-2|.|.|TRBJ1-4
CASSLGVEGKLFF
TGTGCCAGCAGCTTAGGGGTTGAGGGAAAACTGTTTTTT
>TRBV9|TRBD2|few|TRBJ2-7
CASSVGAGDAYEQYF
TGTGCCAGCAGCGTAGGAGCGGGAGACGCCTACGAGCAGTACTTC
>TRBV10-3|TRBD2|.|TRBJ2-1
CAISELSGGLPDEQFF
TGTGCCATCAGTGAGTTGTCGGGAGGCCTCCCCGATGAGCAGTTCTTC